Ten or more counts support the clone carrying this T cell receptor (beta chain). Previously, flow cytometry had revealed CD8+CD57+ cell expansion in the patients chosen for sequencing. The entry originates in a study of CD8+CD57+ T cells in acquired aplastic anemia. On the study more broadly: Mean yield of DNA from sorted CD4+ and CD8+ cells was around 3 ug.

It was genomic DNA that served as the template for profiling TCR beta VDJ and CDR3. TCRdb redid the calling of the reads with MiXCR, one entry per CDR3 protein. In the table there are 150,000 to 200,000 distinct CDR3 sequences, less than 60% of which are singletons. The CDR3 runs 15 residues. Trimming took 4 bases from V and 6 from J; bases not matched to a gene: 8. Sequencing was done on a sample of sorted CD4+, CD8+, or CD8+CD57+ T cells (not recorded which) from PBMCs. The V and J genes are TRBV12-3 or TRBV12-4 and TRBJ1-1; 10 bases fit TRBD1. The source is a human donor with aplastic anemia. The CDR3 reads CASSSGTGAWSEAFF. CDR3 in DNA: TGTGCCAGCAGTTCCGGGACAGGGGCCTGGTCTGAAGCTTTCTTT.